Listed below are T cell receptor beta chains from one sample, sequenced in a study of Graves' ophthalmopathy and Graves' hyperthyroidism. TCRdb passed the multiplex PCR reads through MiXCR, listing each CDR3 protein once. The table includes 150,000 to 200,000 distinct CDR3 sequences, roughly two fifths detected once. Sequenced material: peripheral blood. The receptors here all came from a young man with Graves' ophthalmopathy. Each CDR3 is given with its conserved first and last residue. The order of the fields is D gene, J gene, V gene, clone size, CDR3 protein, CDR3 DNA. The D gene is left open where the match is weak. Not all rows give a size; the values are once, few, many and, for expanded clones, a class.

d_gene: .
j_gene: TRBJ2-1
v_gene: TRBV12-3/TRBV12-4
abundance: many
CDR3aa: CASSFLGGEQFF
CDR3nt: TGTGCCAGCAGTTTCTTAGGAGGTGAGCAGTTCTTC

d_gene: TRBD1
j_gene: TRBJ2-5
v_gene: TRBV24-1
abundance: many
CDR3aa: CATSDFSEGAGGRETQYF
CDR3nt: TGTGCCACCAGTGATTTTTCGGAAGGGGCAGGGGGACGGGAGACCCAGTACTTC

d_gene: TRBD1
j_gene: TRBJ1-2
v_gene: TRBV30
abundance: .
CDR3aa: CAWSVLGQVDGYTF
CDR3nt: TGTGCCTGGAGTGTATTAGGACAGGTGGATGGCTACACCTTC

d_gene: TRBD2
j_gene: TRBJ2-2
v_gene: TRBV19
abundance: many
CDR3aa: CASSIALVGAGGPSRELFF
CDR3nt: TGTGCCAGTAGTATTGCTCTTGTCGGAGCGGGAGGGCCTAGCAGGGAGCTGTTTTTT

d_gene: .
j_gene: TRBJ2-2
v_gene: TRBV2
abundance: many
CDR3aa: CASSERETNTGELFF
CDR3nt: TGTGCCAGCAGTGAGCGTGAAACTAACACCGGGGAGCTGTTTTTT

d_gene: .
j_gene: TRBJ2-5
v_gene: TRBV11-1
abundance: .
CDR3aa: CASSNVRSGQRGQETQYF
CDR3nt: TGTGCCAGCAGCAACGTGAGATCGGGACAGCGGGGACAAGAGACCCAGTACTTC

d_gene: .
j_gene: TRBJ1-2
v_gene: TRBV4-1
abundance: many
CDR3aa: CASSQAKGNYGYTF
CDR3nt: TGCGCCAGCAGCCAAGCGAAGGGAAACTATGGCTACACCTTC

d_gene: TRBD2
j_gene: TRBJ2-7
v_gene: TRBV28
abundance: many
CDR3aa: CASRGTTSYEQYF
CDR3nt: TGTGCCAGCAGGGGGACTACCAGCTACGAGCAGTACTTC

d_gene: .
j_gene: TRBJ2-7
v_gene: TRBV6-1
abundance: .
CDR3aa: CASSVSGRSYEQYF
CDR3nt: TGTGCCAGCAGTGTTTCAGGGAGGTCCTACGAGCAGTACTTC

d_gene: TRBD1
j_gene: TRBJ1-3
v_gene: TRBV7-2
abundance: .
CDR3aa: CASCRDRVSGNTIYF
CDR3nt: TGTGCCAGCTGCAGGGACAGAGTCTCTGGAAACACCATATATTTT

d_gene: .
j_gene: TRBJ2-2
v_gene: TRBV6-5
abundance: .
CDR3aa: CASSYVGELFF
CDR3nt: TGTGCCAGCAGTTATGTAGGGGAGCTGTTTTTT

d_gene: TRBD1
j_gene: TRBJ1-1
v_gene: TRBV11-1
abundance: many
CDR3aa: CASSNRDRGNTEAFF
CDR3nt: TGTGCCAGCAGCAACCGGGACAGGGGGAACACTGAAGCTTTCTTT

d_gene: TRBD1
j_gene: TRBJ2-4
v_gene: TRBV12-3/TRBV12-4
abundance: once
CDR3aa: CASSPRTGGTKNIQYF
CDR3nt: TGTGCCAGCAGCCCAAGGACAGGGGGGACCAAAAACATTCAGTACTTC

d_gene: .
j_gene: TRBJ1-5
v_gene: TRBV20-1
abundance: .
CDR3aa: CSARHPGVGQPQHF
CDR3nt: TGCAGTGCTAGACATCCAGGAGTAGGTCAGCCCCAGCATTTT

d_gene: TRBD2
j_gene: TRBJ2-2
v_gene: TRBV19
abundance: many
CDR3aa: CASRWGTSVTGELFF
CDR3nt: TGTGCCAGTAGATGGGGGACTAGCGTGACCGGGGAGCTGTTTTTT

d_gene: .
j_gene: TRBJ1-6
v_gene: TRBV6-2/TRBV6-3
abundance: once
CDR3aa: CASSYSPRGTLHF
CDR3nt: TGTGCCAGCAGTTACTCGCCCCGAGGAACCCTCCACTTT

d_gene: .
j_gene: TRBJ2-7
v_gene: TRBV29-1
abundance: .
CDR3aa: CSVGGVGLPTYEQYF
CDR3nt: TGCAGCGTTGGGGGCGTCGGACTACCGACCTACGAGCAGTACTTC

d_gene: .
j_gene: TRBJ2-6
v_gene: TRBV6-5
abundance: .
CDR3aa: CASSYSGLTSGANVLTF
CDR3nt: TGTGCCAGCAGTTACAGTGGACTCACCTCTGGGGCCAACGTCCTGACTTTC

d_gene: TRBD1
j_gene: TRBJ1-5
v_gene: TRBV12-3/TRBV12-4
abundance: .
CDR3aa: CASSPGTALNQPQHF
CDR3nt: TGTGCCAGCAGTCCGGGGACAGCCCTAAATCAGCCCCAGCATTTT

d_gene: .
j_gene: TRBJ1-1
v_gene: TRBV11-3
abundance: .
CDR3aa: CASSSSVVIEAFF
CDR3nt: TGTGCCAGCAGCTCTTCAGTAGTAATTGAAGCTTTCTTT

d_gene: .
j_gene: TRBJ1-5
v_gene: TRBV6-5
abundance: many
CDR3aa: CASIFRLEGNQPQHF
CDR3nt: TGTGCCAGCATCTTTCGGCTTGAGGGCAATCAGCCCCAGCATTTT

d_gene: .
j_gene: TRBJ2-7
v_gene: TRBV2
abundance: .
CDR3aa: CASSHRDEQYF
CDR3nt: TGTGCCAGCAGTCACAGAGACGAGCAGTACTTC

d_gene: TRBD1
j_gene: TRBJ1-6
v_gene: TRBV7-2
abundance: .
CDR3aa: CASSLAQGQSNSPLHF
CDR3nt: TGTGCCAGCAGCTTAGCCCAGGGACAGTCCAATTCACCCCTCCACTTT

d_gene: .
j_gene: TRBJ2-7
v_gene: TRBV29-1
abundance: .
CDR3aa: CSPGGSGEQYF
CDR3nt: TGCAGCCCTGGAGGGAGCGGCGAGCAGTACTTC

d_gene: TRBD2
j_gene: TRBJ2-7
v_gene: TRBV20-1
abundance: many
CDR3aa: CSTGGTSGFHYEQYF
CDR3nt: TGCAGTACCGGGGGGACTAGCGGCTTTCACTACGAGCAGTACTTC

d_gene: .
j_gene: TRBJ2-7
v_gene: TRBV7-2
abundance: many
CDR3aa: CASSRTWDDEQYF
CDR3nt: TGTGCCAGCAGCCGGACGTGGGACGACGAGCAGTACTTC

d_gene: TRBD2
j_gene: TRBJ2-2
v_gene: TRBV19
abundance: .
CDR3aa: CASVAGRTGELFF
CDR3nt: TGTGCCAGTGTAGCGGGAAGGACCGGGGAGCTGTTTTTT

d_gene: TRBD1
j_gene: TRBJ2-5
v_gene: TRBV6-1
abundance: many
CDR3aa: CASSGQGVSGETQYF
CDR3nt: TGTGCCAGCAGTGGACAGGGAGTTTCAGGAGAGACCCAGTACTTC

d_gene: .
j_gene: TRBJ2-5
v_gene: TRBV7-2
abundance: .
CDR3aa: CASSSGRFETQYF
CDR3nt: TGTGCCAGCAGCTCTGGGCGATTCGAGACCCAGTACTTC

d_gene: TRBD1
j_gene: TRBJ2-7
v_gene: TRBV20-1
abundance: .
CDR3aa: CSALGQGNYEQYF
CDR3nt: TGCAGTGCTCTCGGACAGGGAAACTACGAGCAGTACTTC

d_gene: TRBD2
j_gene: TRBJ2-7
v_gene: TRBV7-2
abundance: .
CDR3aa: CASSMTSGWEQYF
CDR3nt: TGTGCCAGCAGCATGACTAGCGGGTGGGAGCAGTACTTC

d_gene: .
j_gene: TRBJ2-7
v_gene: TRBV6-5
abundance: many
CDR3aa: CASTRPSSYEQYF
CDR3nt: TGTGCCAGCACGCGCCCCAGCTCCTACGAGCAGTACTTC

d_gene: .
j_gene: TRBJ1-1
v_gene: TRBV30
abundance: many
CDR3aa: CAVDRTMNTEAFF
CDR3nt: TGTGCTGTAGACCGAACGATGAACACTGAAGCTTTCTTT

d_gene: TRBD1
j_gene: TRBJ1-5
v_gene: TRBV20-1
abundance: many
CDR3aa: CSASRQGRRGNQPQHF
CDR3nt: TGCAGTGCTAGTAGACAGGGGAGGAGAGGCAATCAGCCCCAGCATTTT

d_gene: .
j_gene: TRBJ1-2
v_gene: TRBV28
abundance: few
CDR3aa: CASHTPGGYTF
CDR3nt: TGTGCCAGCCACACCCCGGGAGGCTACACCTTC

d_gene: TRBD2
j_gene: TRBJ2-7
v_gene: TRBV11-2
abundance: .
CDR3aa: CASSLLPSGRVYEQYF
CDR3nt: TGTGCCAGCAGCTTACTCCCTAGCGGTCGGGTCTACGAGCAGTACTTC

d_gene: TRBD1
j_gene: TRBJ1-1
v_gene: TRBV2
abundance: .
CDR3aa: CASVPNRGSAEAFF
CDR3nt: TGTGCCAGCGTACCTAACAGGGGGTCCGCTGAAGCTTTCTTT

d_gene: TRBD1
j_gene: TRBJ2-2
v_gene: TRBV6-1
abundance: .
CDR3aa: CASRTGGSGTGELFF
CDR3nt: TGTGCCAGCAGGACAGGGGGCTCTGGCACCGGGGAGCTGTTTTTT